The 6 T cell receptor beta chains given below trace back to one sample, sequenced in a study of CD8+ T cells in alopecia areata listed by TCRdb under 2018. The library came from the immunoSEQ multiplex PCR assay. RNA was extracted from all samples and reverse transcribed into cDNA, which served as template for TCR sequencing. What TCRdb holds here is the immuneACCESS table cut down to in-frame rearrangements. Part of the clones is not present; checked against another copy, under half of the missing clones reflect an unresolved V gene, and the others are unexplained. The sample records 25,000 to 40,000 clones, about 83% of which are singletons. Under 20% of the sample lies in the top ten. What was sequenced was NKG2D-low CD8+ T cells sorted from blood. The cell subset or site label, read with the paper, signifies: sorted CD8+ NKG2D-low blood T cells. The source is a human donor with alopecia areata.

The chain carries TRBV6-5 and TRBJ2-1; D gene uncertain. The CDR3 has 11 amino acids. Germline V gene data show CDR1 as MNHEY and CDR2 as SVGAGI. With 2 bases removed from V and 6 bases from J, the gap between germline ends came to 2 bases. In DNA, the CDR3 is TGTGCCAGCAGTTACCTCAATGAGCAGTTCTTC. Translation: CASSYLNEQFF.

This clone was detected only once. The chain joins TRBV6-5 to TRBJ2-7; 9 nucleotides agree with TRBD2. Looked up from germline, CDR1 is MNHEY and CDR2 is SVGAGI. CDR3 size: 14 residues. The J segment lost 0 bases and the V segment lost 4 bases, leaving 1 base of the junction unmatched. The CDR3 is CASSFSGGSYEQYF. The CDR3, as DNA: TGTGCCAGCAGTTTTAGCGGGGGCTCCTACGAGCAGTACTTC.

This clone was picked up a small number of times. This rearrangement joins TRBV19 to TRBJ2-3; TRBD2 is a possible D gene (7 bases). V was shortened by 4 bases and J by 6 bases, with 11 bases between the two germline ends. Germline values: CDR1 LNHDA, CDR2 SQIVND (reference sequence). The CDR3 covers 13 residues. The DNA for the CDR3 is TGTGCCAGTAGTAGCGGGGGCCACGATACGCAGTATTTT. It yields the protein CASSSGGHDTQYF.

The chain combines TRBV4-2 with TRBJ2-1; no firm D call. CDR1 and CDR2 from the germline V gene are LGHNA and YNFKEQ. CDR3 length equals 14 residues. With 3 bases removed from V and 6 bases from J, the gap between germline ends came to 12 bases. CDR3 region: CASSQDPPSNEQFF. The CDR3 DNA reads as TGTGCCAGCAGCCAGGACCCCCCGTCCAATGAGCAGTTCTTC.

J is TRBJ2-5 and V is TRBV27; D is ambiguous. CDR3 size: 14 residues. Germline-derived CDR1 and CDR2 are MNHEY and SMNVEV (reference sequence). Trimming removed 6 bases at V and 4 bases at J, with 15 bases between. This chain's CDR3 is CASRPSLTRETQYF. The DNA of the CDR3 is TGTGCCAGCAGACCCAGTCTGACTCGAGAGACCCAGTACTTC.

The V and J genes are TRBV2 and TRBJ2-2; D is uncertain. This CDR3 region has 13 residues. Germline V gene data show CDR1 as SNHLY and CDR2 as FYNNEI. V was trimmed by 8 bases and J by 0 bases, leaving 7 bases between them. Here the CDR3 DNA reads TGTGCCAGCTGCAGCGCGAACACCGGGGAGCTGTTTTTT. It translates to CASCSANTGELFF.